This entry lists 28 T cell receptor beta chains sequenced from one sample in a study of T-cell memory formation after mild COVID-19. Each CDR3 protein is one row after TCRdb ran MiXCR on the 5' RACE reads. The sample gives about 310,000 distinct CDR3 sequences, just under 20% of which show up once; under 25% is in the top ten. The specimen was PBMCs or a T cell subset sorted from them (not recorded which). The receptors were sampled from a man aged 18 to 30 who had mild COVID-19 (a few samples of this study predate the infection). Cell type and time point are not known.

The rearrangement links TRBV9 to TRBJ2-7; D is perhaps TRBD2 (6 bases). Germline lookup yields CDR1 SGDLS and CDR2 YYNGEE. The CDR3 runs to 12 residues. V was trimmed by 3 bases and J by 6 bases, leaving 10 bases between them. DNA of the CDR3: TGTGCCAGCAGCGGCCGGGGAGGCGAGCAGTACTTC. Translated: CASSGRGGEQYF.

The chain has TRBV3-1 and TRBJ2-4, with D possibly matching TRBD2 (6 bases). CDR3 length: 15 amino acids. Germline V gene lookup returns CDR1 LGHDT and CDR2 YNNKEL (reference sequence). V lost 2 bases and J lost 8, with 16 bases in between. This chain's CDR3 is CASSQLPQAGYIQYF. The CDR3 DNA reads as TGTGCCAGCAGCCAACTCCCGCAGGCGGGGTACATTCAGTACTTC.

At least ten counts were recorded for this clonotype. V is TRBV20-1 and J is TRBJ2-1, with TRBD1 matching over 7 bases. The germline V gene has CDR1 DFQATT and CDR2 SNEGSKA (reference sequence). This CDR3 is built from 15 residues. Trimming at V came to 5 bases and at J to 3 bases, leaving 10 bases not matched to a gene. The CDR3 loop is CSAPKDWTGYNEQFF. The CDR3 region has the DNA TGCAGTGCTCCGAAAGATTGGACAGGCTACAATGAGCAGTTCTTC.

This clonotype was counted a few times. CDR3 sequence: CASSPRPGSGTDTQYF. Written as DNA, the CDR3 is TGTGCCAGCAGCCCCCGCCCGGGGTCGGGGACAGATACGCAGTATTTT. The chain employs TRBV7-2 and TRBJ2-3, with D possibly being TRBD2 (5 bases). CDR3 length: 16 amino acids. V lost 5 bases to trimming and J lost 3 bases, with 18 bases between them. Per germline, CDR1 SGHTA and CDR2 FQGNSA.

The chain combines TRBV6-2 or TRBV6-3 with TRBJ2-2, with D perhaps being TRBD1 or TRBD2 (6 bases each). Germline lookup yields CDR1 MNHEY and CDR2 SVGEGT. There are 16 residues in the CDR3. Trimming removed 4 bases at V and 4 bases at J, with 16 bases between. CDR3 DNA: TGTGCCAGCAGTTCGCCCGGGGGCACAGTCACCGGGGAGCTGTTTTTT. Translation gives CASSSPGGTVTGELFF.

This chain links TRBV29-1 with TRBJ2-7, with no clear D. The length of the CDR3 is 11 residues. Trimming removed 6 bases at V and 3 bases at J, with 9 bases between. Germline assignment: CDR1 SQVTM and CDR2 ANQGSEA. The CDR3 nucleotides read TGCAGCGTGAGCACCGACTACGAGCAGTACGTC. It codes for CSVSTDYEQYV.

This chain links TRBV5-1 with TRBJ1-1; D is unresolved. Deletions cut 2 bases from V and 0 bases from J, with 17 bases between. This CDR3 is 17 amino acids long. CDR1 and CDR2 (germline): SGHRS, YFSETQ. The CDR3 is CASSFGGYNNMNTEAFF. CDR3 bases: TGCGCCAGCAGCTTTGGTGGGTATAATAATATGAACACTGAAGCTTTCTTT.

On this clonotype itself: Compared with germline, one end of the junction differs, possibly owing to a read error. The rearrangement uses TRBV29-1 and TRBJ1-1, with 7 bases matching TRBD1. Germline loops: CDR1 SQVTM, CDR2 ANQGSEA. The CDR3 length is 13 residues. The CDR3 is CSVKDRANTEAFF. CDR3 nucleotides: TGCAGCGTTAAAGACAGGGCAAACACTGAAGCTTTCTTT.

This clonotype has only a few counts. This chain joins TRBV7-3 and TRBJ1-1; TRBD1 is a possible D gene (6 bases). With 5 bases removed from V and 1 base from J, the gap between germline ends came to 11 bases. CDR3 length: 14 residues. CDR1 and CDR2 (germline): SGHTA, FQGTGA. This CDR3 reads CASSPQGRNTEAFF. CDR3 sequence (DNA): TGTGCCAGCAGCCCCCAGGGGCGGAACACTGAAGCTTTCTTT.

This clonotype was detected only a few times. The rearrangement uses TRBV20-1 and TRBJ2-2, with TRBD1 identical over 9 bases. From germline, CDR1 is DFQATT and CDR2 SNEGSKA (reference sequence). This CDR3 has 15 residues. Trimming took 5 bases from V and 1 from J; bases not matched to a gene: 5. The CDR3 protein is CSAFEGQGNTGELFF. The CDR3, as DNA: TGCAGTGCTTTCGAGGGACAGGGGAACACCGGGGAGCTGTTTTTT.

The sample holds many counts of this clonotype. The chain joins TRBV4-3 to TRBJ1-2; 8 bases agree with TRBD1. The junction had 5 bases not matched to a gene; V was cut back by 0 bases and J by 8 bases. The CDR3 runs to 14 residues. Germline CDR1 LGHNA, CDR2 YSLEER. The DNA for the CDR3 is TGCGCCAGCAGCCAAGAGGCCGGGACAGGAGGCTACACCTTC. Protein sequence: CASSQEAGTGGYTF.

This chain links TRBV25-1 with TRBJ2-5; TRBD2 matches 11 bases. This CDR3 is built from 17 residues. V shed 3 bases and J 1 base; nucleotides not matched to a gene: 7. CDR1 and CDR2 from the germline V gene are MGHDK and SYGVNS. The CDR3 spells CASSEGTSGRLQETQYF. In nucleotides, the CDR3 is TGTGCCAGCAGTGAGGGGACTAGCGGAAGACTCCAAGAGACCCAGTACTTC.

This clonotype was detected a few times. The chain employs TRBV4-1 and TRBJ2-2, with 13 bases lining up with TRBD2. The V gene's germline CDR1 is MGHRA and CDR2 YSYEKL. V dropped 6 bases and J dropped 4; count of bases not matched to a gene: 2. The CDR3 runs to 15 residues. The chain's CDR3 is CASRWTSGGTGELFF. The CDR3 bases are TGCGCCAGCAGGTGGACTAGCGGGGGCACCGGGGAGCTGTTTTTT.

The CDR3 bases are TGTGCCAGCAGTTCCAGCGGGCCGAACAATGAGCAGTTCTTC. Amino acids: CASSSSGPNNEQFF. The J gene is TRBJ2-1, the V gene TRBV7-6, with D maybe TRBD2 (6 bases). V lost 6 bases to trimming and J lost 5 bases, with 14 bases between them. CDR3 size: 14 residues. In germline, CDR1 is SGHVS, CDR2 FNYEAQ.

CDR3 sequence reads: CASSAWTGTGELFF. DNA of the CDR3: TGTGCCAGCAGCGCGTGGACGGGGACCGGGGAGCTGTTTTTT. The chain has TRBV9 and TRBJ2-2, with D perhaps matching TRBD2 (5 bases). Germline V gene sequence: CDR1 SGDLS, CDR2 YYNGEE. V shed 3 bases and J shed 5 bases, with 11 bases lying between them. This CDR3 region has 14 residues.

This clonotype was found many times. V usage is TRBV12-3 or TRBV12-4 and J usage is TRBJ2-2; the match to TRBD2 covers 8 bases. This CDR3 is built from 21 residues. After removal of 2 bases from V and 0 bases from J, the junction contained 17 bases not matched to a gene. The CDR3 spells CASSLRPRLATLLPNTGELFF. In DNA form, the CDR3 reads TGTGCCAGCAGTTTAAGACCGAGACTAGCGACCTTACTTCCGAACACCGGGGAGCTGTTTTTT.

This clonotype was found a few times. CDR3 coding DNA: TGTGCCAGCAGCCAGGCCAAGGTGAACACTGAAGCTTTCTTT. Residues: CASSQAKVNTEAFF. The V and J genes are TRBV3-1 and TRBJ1-1, with no clear D. Looked up from germline, CDR1 is LGHDT and CDR2 is YNNKEL (reference sequence). The CDR3 runs to 14 residues. V lost 3 bases to trimming and J lost 0 bases, with 8 bases between them.

This clonotype has a handful of counts. The chain recombines TRBV29-1 with TRBJ1-1; 7 bases are shared with TRBD1. This CDR3 is 12 amino acids long. With 7 bases clipped from V and 2 bases from J, the junction kept 4 bases outside the gene matches. Germline CDR1 reads SQVTM; CDR2 reads ANQGSEA. CDR3 amino acids: CSGRQGNTEAFF. CDR3 coding DNA: TGCAGCGGGCGACAGGGCAACACTGAAGCTTTCTTT.

V usage is TRBV6-2 or TRBV6-3 and J usage is TRBJ1-5, with D unclear. There are 15 residues in the CDR3. Trimming removed 7 bases at V and 1 base at J, with 14 bases between. Germline V gives CDR1 MNHEY, CDR2 SVGEGT. This CDR3 is CASTALGPSNQPQHF. In DNA, the CDR3 is TGTGCCAGCACCGCATTGGGCCCCAGCAATCAGCCCCAGCATTTT.

This chain uses TRBV12-3 or TRBV12-4 with TRBJ1-2; 8 nucleotides line up with TRBD1. The CDR3 is 15 residues long. The V gene end was trimmed by 5 bases and the J gene end by 4 bases; junction bases not matched to a gene: 9. CDR3: CASSHTDREVYGYTF. DNA of the CDR3: TGTGCCAGCAGTCACACGGACAGGGAAGTCTATGGCTACACCTTC.

The rearrangement joins TRBV6-5 to TRBJ2-5; no reliable D call. CDR3 length equals 14 residues. CDR1 and CDR2 (germline): MNHEY, SVGAGI. Trimming took 0 bases from V and 2 from J, leaving 7 bases between them. The CDR3: CASSYSTQQETQYF. DNA of the CDR3: TGTGCCAGCAGTTACTCGACTCAACAAGAGACCCAGTACTTC.

This clonotype was found a few times. The V gene is TRBV9, the J gene TRBJ1-4; D is possibly TRBD1 (5 bases). The ends were cut back, 4 bases at V and 8 bases at J, with 18 bases in the middle. The V gene's germline CDR1 is SGDLS and CDR2 YYNGEE. This CDR3 has 15 amino acids. In DNA, the CDR3 is TGTGCCAGCAGCATCGACCCAGGGACGGAAGAAAAACTGTTTTTT. This codes for CASSIDPGTEEKLFF.

V is TRBV7-8 and J is TRBJ1-5; 9 nucleotides line up with TRBD1. The CDR3 contains 14 residues. V gave up 5 bases and J gave up 7 bases; unmatched junction bases: 6. CDR1 SGHVS and CDR2 FQNEAQ come from the germline V gene. CDR3 nucleotide sequence: TGTGCCAGCAGCCTCCGGGACAGGGAACAGCCCCAGCATTTT. It encodes CASSLRDREQPQHF. The full variable domain, rest sourced from reference TRBV7-8 and TRBJ1-5, is GAGVSQSPRYKVAKRGQDVALRCDPISGHVSLFWYQQALGQGPEFLTYFQNEAQLDKSGLPSDRFFAERPEGSVSTLKIQRTQQEDSAVYLCASSLRDREQPQHFGDGTRLSIL.

The gene calls are TRBV7-9 and TRBJ2-5, with a possible D match to TRBD2 (6 bases). Germline V gene sequence: CDR1 SEHNR, CDR2 FQNEAQ (reference sequence). The CDR3 runs 12 residues. The germline V and J ends were trimmed by 6 bases and 2 bases, with 7 bases remaining between them. The DNA of the CDR3 is TGTGCCAGCAGGCGGGAACAAGAGACCCAGTACTTC. This codes for CASRREQETQYF.

This chain uses TRBV7-2 with TRBJ1-4, with a weak D call TRBD1 (6 bases). V lost 5 bases and J lost 3, with 13 bases in between. The CDR3 sequence is 15 residues long. Germline CDR1 reads SGHTA; CDR2 reads FQGNSA. The CDR3 is CASSPRQAPNEKLFF. Here the CDR3 DNA reads TGTGCCAGCAGCCCACGACAGGCTCCTAATGAAAAACTGTTTTTT.

This clonotype appeared a few times. The J gene is TRBJ2-1, the V gene TRBV7-2; 7 bases align to TRBD2. The germline gives CDR1 SGHTA, CDR2 FQGNSA. With 4 bases clipped from V and 6 bases from J, the junction kept 6 bases outside the gene matches. The CDR3 spans 14 residues. In DNA, the CDR3 is TGTGCCAGCAGCTGGCTAGCGGCGAGCAATGAGCAGTTCTTC. Translated, it gives CASSWLAASNEQFF.

The chain employs TRBV20-1 and TRBJ1-5; 7 bases agree with TRBD1. J lost 7 bases, V lost 6 bases, and 9 bases had no gene match. Germline loops: CDR1 DFQATT, CDR2 SNEGSKA (reference sequence). The CDR3 runs to 13 residues. CDR3 nucleotide sequence: TGCAGTGCCAGCGGAAGGGGGCTACAGCCCCAGCATTTT. Translated, it gives CSASGRGLQPQHF.

The V call is TRBV5-1, the J call TRBJ2-4; 7 bases are shared with TRBD2. CDR1 is SGHRS and CDR2 is YFSETQ in the germline V gene. J gave up 5 bases and V 2 bases, and 13 bases lay outside the gene matches. This CDR3 comprises 17 residues. This CDR3 reads CASSFSGAAVGQNIQYF. The CDR3, as DNA: TGCGCCAGCAGCTTCAGCGGGGCTGCCGTCGGCCAAAACATTCAGTACTTC. The complete variable domain, with remaining parts taken from reference TRBV5-1 and TRBJ2-4, reads KAGVTQTPRYLIKTRGQQVTLSCSPISGHRSVSWYQQTPGQGLQFLFEYFSETQRNKGNFPGRFSGRQFSNSRSEMNVSTLELGDSALYLCASSFSGAAVGQNIQYFGAGTRLSVL.